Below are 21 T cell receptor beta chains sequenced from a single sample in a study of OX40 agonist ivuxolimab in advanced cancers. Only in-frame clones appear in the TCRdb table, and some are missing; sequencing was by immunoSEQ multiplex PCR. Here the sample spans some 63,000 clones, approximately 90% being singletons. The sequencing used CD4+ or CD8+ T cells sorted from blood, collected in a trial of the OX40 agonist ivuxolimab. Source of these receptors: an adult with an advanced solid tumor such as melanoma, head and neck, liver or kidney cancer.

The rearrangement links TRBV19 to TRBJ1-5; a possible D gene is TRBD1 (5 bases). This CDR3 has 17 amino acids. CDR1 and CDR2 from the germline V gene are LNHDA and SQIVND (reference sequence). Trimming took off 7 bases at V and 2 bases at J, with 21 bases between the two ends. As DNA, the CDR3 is TGTGCCAGTAACGGGGACGGTAGAGGCCCTGGCAATCAGCCCCAGCATTTT. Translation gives CASNGDGRGPGNQPQHF.

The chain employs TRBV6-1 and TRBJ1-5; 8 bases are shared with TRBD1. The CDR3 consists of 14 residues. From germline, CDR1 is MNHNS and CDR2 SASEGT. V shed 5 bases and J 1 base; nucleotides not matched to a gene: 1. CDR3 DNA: TGTGCCAGCAGTAGACAGGGGAGCAATCAGCCCCAGCATTTT. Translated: CASSRQGSNQPQHF.

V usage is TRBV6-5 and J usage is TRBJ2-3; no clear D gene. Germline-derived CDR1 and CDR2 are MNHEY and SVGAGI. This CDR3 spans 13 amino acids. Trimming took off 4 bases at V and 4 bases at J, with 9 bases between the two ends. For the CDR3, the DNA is TGTGCCAGCAGTTGGAGACGGTCAGATACGCAGTATTTT. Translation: CASSWRRSDTQYF.

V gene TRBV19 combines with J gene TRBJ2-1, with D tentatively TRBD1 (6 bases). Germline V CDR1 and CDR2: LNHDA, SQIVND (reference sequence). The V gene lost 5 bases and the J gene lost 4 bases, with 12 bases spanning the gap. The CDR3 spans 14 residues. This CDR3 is CASSFQGPYNEQFF. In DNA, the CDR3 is TGTGCCAGTAGTTTTCAGGGGCCGTACAATGAGCAGTTCTTC.

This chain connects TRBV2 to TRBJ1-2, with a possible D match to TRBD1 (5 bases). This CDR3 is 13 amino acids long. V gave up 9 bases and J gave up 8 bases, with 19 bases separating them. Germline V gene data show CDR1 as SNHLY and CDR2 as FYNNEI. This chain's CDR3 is CASLERGVGGYTF. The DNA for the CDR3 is TGTGCCAGTCTCGAGCGGGGGGTGGGCGGCTACACCTTC.

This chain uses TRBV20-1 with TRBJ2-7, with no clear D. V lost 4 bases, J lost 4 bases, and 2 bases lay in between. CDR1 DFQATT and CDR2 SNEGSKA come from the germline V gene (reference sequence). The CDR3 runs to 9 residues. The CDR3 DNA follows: TGCAGTGCTACGTACGAGCAGTACTTC. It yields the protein CSATYEQYF.

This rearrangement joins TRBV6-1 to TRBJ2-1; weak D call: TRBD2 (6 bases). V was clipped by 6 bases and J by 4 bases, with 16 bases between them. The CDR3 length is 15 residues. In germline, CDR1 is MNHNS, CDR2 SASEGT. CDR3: CASRDRLVGYNEQFF. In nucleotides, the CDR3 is TGTGCCAGCAGAGATAGACTAGTAGGGTACAATGAGCAGTTCTTC.

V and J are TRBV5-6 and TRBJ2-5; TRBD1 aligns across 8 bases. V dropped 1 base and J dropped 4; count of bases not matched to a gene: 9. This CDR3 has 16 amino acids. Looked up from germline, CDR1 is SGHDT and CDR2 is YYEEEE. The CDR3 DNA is TGTGCCAGCAGCTTGAGGGCAGGGGGCTACCTAGAGACCCAGTACTTC. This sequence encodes CASSLRAGGYLETQYF.

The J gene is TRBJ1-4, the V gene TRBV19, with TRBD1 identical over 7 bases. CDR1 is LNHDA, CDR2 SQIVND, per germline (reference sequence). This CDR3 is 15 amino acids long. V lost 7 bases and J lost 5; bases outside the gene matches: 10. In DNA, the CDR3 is TGTGCCAGTACGAACAGGGGCGGGTGGAATGAAAAACTGTTTTTT. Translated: CASTNRGGWNEKLFF.

Here the CDR3 reads CASSQQGAWGYTF. The CDR3 nucleotides read TGTGCCAGCAGCCAACAGGGGGCGTGGGGCTACACCTTC. The chain carries TRBV9 and TRBJ1-2; 9 bases map to TRBD1. The ends lost 4 bases at V and 8 bases at J; junction bases unmatched: 6. This CDR3 region has 13 residues. Germline CDR1 and CDR2: SGDLS and YYNGEE.

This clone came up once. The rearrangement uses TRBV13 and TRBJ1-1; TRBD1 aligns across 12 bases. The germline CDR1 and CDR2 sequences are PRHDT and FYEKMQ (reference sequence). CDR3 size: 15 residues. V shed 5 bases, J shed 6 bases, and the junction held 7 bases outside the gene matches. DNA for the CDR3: TGTGCCAGCAGCACTAACCGGGACAGGGGGCCTGAAGCTTTCTTT. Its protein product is CASSTNRDRGPEAFF. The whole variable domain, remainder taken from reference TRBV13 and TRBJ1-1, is AAGVIQSPRHLIKEKRETATLKCYPIPRHDTVYWYQQGPGQDPQFLISFYEKMQSDKGSIPDRFSAQQFSDYHSELNMSSLELGDSALYFCASSTNRDRGPEAFFGQGTRLTVV.

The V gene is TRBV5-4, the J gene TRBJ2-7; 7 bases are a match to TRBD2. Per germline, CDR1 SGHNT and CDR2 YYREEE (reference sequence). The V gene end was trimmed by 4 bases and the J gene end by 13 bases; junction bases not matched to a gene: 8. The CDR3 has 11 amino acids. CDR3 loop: CASSSNRDYYF. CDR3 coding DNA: TGTGCCAGCAGCAGTAATCGGGACTACTACTTC.

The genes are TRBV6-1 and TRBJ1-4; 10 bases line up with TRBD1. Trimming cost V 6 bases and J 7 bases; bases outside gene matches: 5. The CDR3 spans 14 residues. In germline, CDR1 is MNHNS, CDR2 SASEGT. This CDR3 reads CASRGWTGGEKLFF. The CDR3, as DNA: TGTGCCAGCAGGGGGTGGACAGGGGGTGAAAAACTGTTTTTT.

The CDR3 region has the DNA TGCGCCAGCAGCCCAGACAGCTCCTACGAGCAGTACTTC. This codes for CASSPDSSYEQYF. The chain joins TRBV10-2 to TRBJ2-7; TRBD1 is a possible D gene (5 bases). Per the germline V gene, CDR1 is WSHSY and CDR2 is SAAADI. CDR3 length: 13 amino acids. V was trimmed by 6 bases and J by 0 bases, leaving 9 bases between them.

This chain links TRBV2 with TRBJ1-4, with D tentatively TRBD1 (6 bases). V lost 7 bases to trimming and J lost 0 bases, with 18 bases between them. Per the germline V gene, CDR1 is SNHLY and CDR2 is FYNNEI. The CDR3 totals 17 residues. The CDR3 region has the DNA TGTGCCAGCAACTACTTCGGGGGGGCTGCAACTAATGAAAAACTGTTTTTT. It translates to CASNYFGGAATNEKLFF.

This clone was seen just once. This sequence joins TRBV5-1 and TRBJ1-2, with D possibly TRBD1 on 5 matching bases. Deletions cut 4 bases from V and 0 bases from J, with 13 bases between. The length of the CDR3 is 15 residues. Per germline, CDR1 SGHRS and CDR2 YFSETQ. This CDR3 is CASSPTSTANYGYTF. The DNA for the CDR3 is TGCGCCAGCAGCCCGACCTCGACAGCTAACTATGGCTACACCTTC.

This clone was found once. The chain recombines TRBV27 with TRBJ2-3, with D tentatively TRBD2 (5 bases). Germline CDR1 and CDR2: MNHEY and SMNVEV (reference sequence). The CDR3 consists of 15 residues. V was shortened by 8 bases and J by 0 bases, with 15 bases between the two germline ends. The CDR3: CASCWGAASTDTQYF. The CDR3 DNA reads TGTGCCAGCTGCTGGGGAGCCGCTAGCACAGATACGCAGTATTTT.

The CDR3 nucleotides are TGTGCCTGGAGTGGACAGGGGCCAGATACGCAGTATTTT. Protein sequence: CAWSGQGPDTQYF. This chain uses TRBV30 with TRBJ2-3; 8 nucleotides agree with TRBD1. Germline values: CDR1 GTSNPN, CDR2 SVGIG (reference sequence). V shed 1 base and J 4 bases; nucleotides not matched to a gene: 1. There are 13 residues in the CDR3.

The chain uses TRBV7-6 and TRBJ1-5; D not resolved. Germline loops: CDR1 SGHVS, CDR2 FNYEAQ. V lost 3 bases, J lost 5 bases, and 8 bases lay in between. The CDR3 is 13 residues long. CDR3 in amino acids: CASSLRSDQPQHF. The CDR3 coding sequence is TGTGCCAGCAGCTTGAGATCGGATCAGCCCCAGCATTTT.

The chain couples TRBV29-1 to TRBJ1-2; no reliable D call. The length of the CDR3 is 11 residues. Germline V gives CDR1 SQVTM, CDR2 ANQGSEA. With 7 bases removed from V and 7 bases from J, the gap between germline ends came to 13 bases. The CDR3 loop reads CSAPVSRGYTF. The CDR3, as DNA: TGCAGCGCCCCGGTCAGCCGTGGCTACACCTTC.

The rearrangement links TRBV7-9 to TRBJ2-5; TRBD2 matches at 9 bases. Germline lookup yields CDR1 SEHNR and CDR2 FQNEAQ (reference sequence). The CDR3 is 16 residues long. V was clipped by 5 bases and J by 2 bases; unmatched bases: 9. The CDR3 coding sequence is TGTGCCAGCAGCAACCGACTAGCGGAAATACAAGAGACCCAGTACTTC. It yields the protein CASSNRLAEIQETQYF.